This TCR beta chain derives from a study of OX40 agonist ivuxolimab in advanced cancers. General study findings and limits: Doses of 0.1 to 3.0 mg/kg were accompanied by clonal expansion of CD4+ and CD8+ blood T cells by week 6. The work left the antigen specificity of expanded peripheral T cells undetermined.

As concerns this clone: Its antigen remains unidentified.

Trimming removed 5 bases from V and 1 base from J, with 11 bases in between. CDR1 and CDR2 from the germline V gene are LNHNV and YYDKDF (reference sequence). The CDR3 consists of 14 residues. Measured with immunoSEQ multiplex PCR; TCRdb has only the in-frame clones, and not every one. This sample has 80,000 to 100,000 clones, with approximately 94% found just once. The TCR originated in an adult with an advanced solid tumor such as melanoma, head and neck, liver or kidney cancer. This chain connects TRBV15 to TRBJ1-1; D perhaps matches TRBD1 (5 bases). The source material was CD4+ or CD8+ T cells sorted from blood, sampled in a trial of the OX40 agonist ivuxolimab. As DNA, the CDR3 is TGTGCCACCAGCGGCACAGGTCCGAACACTGAAGCTTTCTTT. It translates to CATSGTGPNTEAFF.